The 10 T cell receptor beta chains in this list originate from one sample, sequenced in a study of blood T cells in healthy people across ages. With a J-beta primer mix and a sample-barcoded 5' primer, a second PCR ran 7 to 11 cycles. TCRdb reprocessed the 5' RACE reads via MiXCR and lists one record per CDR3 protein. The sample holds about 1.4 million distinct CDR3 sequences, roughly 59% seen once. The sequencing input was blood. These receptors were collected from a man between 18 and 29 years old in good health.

This CDR3 is CASSEFTGSNQPQHF. The CDR3 DNA sequence: TGCGCCAGCAGTGAGTTTACAGGTAGCAATCAGCCCCAGCATTTT. The J gene is TRBJ1-5, the V gene TRBV10-2; D might be TRBD1 (5 bases). Trimming pared 1 base from V and 0 bases from J, leaving 7 bases between. The CDR3 length is 15 residues. Looked up from germline, CDR1 is WSHSY and CDR2 is SAAADI.

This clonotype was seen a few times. The CDR3 spells CASSPEGGGYNEQFF. In DNA, the CDR3 is TGCGCCAGCAGCCCCGAGGGGGGTGGCTACAATGAGCAGTTCTTC. The rearrangement joins TRBV5-1 to TRBJ2-1, with D perhaps given as TRBD1 or TRBD2 (6 bases each). Germline values: CDR1 SGHRS, CDR2 YFSETQ. This CDR3 contains 15 residues. Trimming took off 4 bases at V and 3 bases at J, with 14 bases between the two ends. Supplemented by reference TRBV5-1 and TRBJ2-1, the full variable domain reads KAGVTQTPRYLIKTRGQQVTLSCSPISGHRSVSWYQQTPGQGLQFLFEYFSETQRNKGNFPGRFSGRQFSNSRSEMNVSTLELGDSALYLCASSPEGGGYNEQFFGPGTRLTVL.

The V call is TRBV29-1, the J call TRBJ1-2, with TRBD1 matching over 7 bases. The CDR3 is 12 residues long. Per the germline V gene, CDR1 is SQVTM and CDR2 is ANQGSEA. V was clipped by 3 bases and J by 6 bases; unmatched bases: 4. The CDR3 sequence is CSVDPTGNGYTF. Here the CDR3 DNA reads TGCAGCGTTGACCCGACAGGGAATGGCTACACCTTC.

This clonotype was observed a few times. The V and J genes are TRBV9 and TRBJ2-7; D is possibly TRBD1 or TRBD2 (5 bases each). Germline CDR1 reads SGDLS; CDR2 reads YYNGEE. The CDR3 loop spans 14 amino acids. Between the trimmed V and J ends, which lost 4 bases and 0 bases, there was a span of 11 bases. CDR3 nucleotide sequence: TGTGCCAGCAGCCAATCAGGGAGCTCCTACGAGCAGTACTTC. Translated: CASSQSGSSYEQYF.

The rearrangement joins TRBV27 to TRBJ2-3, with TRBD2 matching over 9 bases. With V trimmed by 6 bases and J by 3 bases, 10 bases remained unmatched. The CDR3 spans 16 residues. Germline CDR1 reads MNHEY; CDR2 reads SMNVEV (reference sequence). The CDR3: CASSSTRRGGTDTQYF. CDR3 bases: TGTGCCAGCAGCTCCACGCGGCGGGGGGGTACAGATACGCAGTATTTT.

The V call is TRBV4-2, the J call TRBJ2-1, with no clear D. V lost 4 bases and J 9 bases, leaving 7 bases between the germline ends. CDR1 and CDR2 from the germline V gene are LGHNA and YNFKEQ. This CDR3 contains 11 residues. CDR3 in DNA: TGTGCCAGCAGCCGAGGCCTTGAGCAGTTCTTC. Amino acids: CASSRGLEQFF.

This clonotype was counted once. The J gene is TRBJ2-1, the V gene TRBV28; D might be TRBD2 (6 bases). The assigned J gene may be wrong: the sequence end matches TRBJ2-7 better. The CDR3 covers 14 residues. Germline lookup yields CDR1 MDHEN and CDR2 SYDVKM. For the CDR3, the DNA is TGTGCCAGCAATCGCGGGGATTCCTACAATGAGCAGTACTTC. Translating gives CASNRGDSYNEQYF.

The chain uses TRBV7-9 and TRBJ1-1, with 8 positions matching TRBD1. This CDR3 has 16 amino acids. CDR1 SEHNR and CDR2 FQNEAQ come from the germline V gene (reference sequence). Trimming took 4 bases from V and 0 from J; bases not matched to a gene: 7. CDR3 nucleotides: TGTGCCAGCAGCTCGAGGACAGGGCGCATGAACACTGAAGCTTTCTTT. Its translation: CASSSRTGRMNTEAFF.

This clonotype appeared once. CDR3 nucleotide sequence: TGTGCCAGCAGTGAATTAGGACAGGGCGACTATGGCTACACCTTC. Translating gives CASSELGQGDYGYTF. This chain joins TRBV6-1 and TRBJ1-2; 8 bases match TRBD1. V trimming: 2 bases; J trimming: 3 bases; junction bases outside the gene matches: 5. The V gene's germline CDR1 is MNHNS and CDR2 SASEGT. The CDR3 is 15 amino acids.

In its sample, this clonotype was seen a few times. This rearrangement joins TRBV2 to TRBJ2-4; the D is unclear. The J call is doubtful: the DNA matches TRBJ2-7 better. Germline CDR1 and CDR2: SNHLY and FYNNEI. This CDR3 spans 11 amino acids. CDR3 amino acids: CASTLLHEQYF. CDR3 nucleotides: TGTGCCAGCACGTTACTTCACGAGCAGTACTTC.